The T cell receptor beta chain under discussion was sequenced for a study of cytomegalovirus exposure and HLA in healthy donors. This CDR3 is built from 15 residues. Germline CDR1 and CDR2: SGHAT and FQNNGV. V gave up 6 bases and J gave up 1 base, with 12 bases separating them. The repertoire was sequenced with immunoSEQ multiplex PCR; TCRdb's copy has only in-frame clones and lacks some. The sample comprises about 160,000 clones, about 88% of which are singletons, and 2.5% to 3.5% rests with the top ten. The sequence came from a man younger than 30 in good health and CMV-seronegative. The sequencing sample was made of PBMCs. The chain links TRBV11-2 to TRBJ2-2; D may be TRBD2 (6 bases). The CDR3 spells CASSQEGGNTGELFF. For the CDR3, the DNA is TGTGCCAGCAGTCAAGAGGGAGGGAACACCGGGGAGCTGTTTTTT. The complete variable domain, with remaining parts taken from reference TRBV11-2 and TRBJ2-2, reads EAGVAQSPRYKIIEKRQSVAFWCNPISGHATLYWYQQILGQGPKLLIQFQNNGVVDDSQLPKDRFSAERLKGVDSTLKIQPAKLEDSAVYLCASSQEGGNTGELFFGEGSRLTVL.